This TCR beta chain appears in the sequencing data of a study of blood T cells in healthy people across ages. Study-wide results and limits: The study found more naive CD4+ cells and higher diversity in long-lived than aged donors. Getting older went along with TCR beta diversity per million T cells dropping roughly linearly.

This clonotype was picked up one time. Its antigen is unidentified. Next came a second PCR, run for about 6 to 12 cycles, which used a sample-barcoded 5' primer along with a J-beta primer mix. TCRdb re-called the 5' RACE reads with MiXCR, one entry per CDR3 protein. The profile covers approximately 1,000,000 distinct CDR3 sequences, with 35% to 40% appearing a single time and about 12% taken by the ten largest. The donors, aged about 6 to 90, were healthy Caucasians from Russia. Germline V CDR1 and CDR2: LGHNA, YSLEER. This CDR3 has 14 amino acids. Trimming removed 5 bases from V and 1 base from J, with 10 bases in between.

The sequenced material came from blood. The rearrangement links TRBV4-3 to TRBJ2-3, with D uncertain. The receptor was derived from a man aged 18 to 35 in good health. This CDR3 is CASSNRQRTDTQYF. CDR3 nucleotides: TGCGCCAGCAGCAACAGACAACGCACAGATACGCAGTATTTT.